Each of the 21 T cell receptor delta chains below was sequenced from the same sample in a study of gamma delta lymphoproliferative disorders and STAT genes. TCRdb called clones anew from the multiplex PCR reads with CATT. The sample includes about 1,600 delta-chain clones, around 1.2% of them seen just once. Sequencing used genomic DNA taken from PBMCs of patients and controls. Sequencing was done on a sample of blood. The receptor set was obtained from a human donor in good health.

This clone was counted a few times. This DNA's translation differs at residue 5 from TCRdb's protein, which comes from a much larger clone; a read error is likely, and the protein shown is translated from the DNA. This chain connects TRDV1 to TRDJ1; D is possibly TRDD2 (9 bases). Germline V CDR1 and CDR2: TSWWSYY, QGS. Between the trimmed V and J ends, which lost 5 bases and 0 bases, there was a span of 37 bases. There are 23 residues in the CDR3. The CDR3 nucleotides are TGTGCTCTTGGGCTCTCAGCCTCCTTCCTACTTCACTGGGGGCTCAAGTACACCGATAAACTCATCTTT. This encodes CALGLSASFLLHWGLKYTDKLIF.

This clone was observed a few times. A far bigger clonotype differs at one base, so this is likely a read error. Other DNA sequences within the sample encode an identical CDR3. This chain links TRDV1 with TRDJ1; TRDD3 aligns across 10 bases. This CDR3 spans 20 amino acids. Germline V gives CDR1 TSWWSYY, CDR2 QGS. The DNA for the CDR3 is TGCGCTCTTGGGGCTCCTTACCCTGCGAGGAACTGGGGGATCGTCGATAAACTCATCTTT. Translating gives CALGAPYPARNWGIVDKLIF.

As for this clone: The protein that TCRdb holds for this DNA derives from a much larger clone and differs from the translated DNA at residue 11, which likely indicates a read error; the protein shown here is translated from the DNA. V and J are TRDV2 and TRDJ1, with 9 bases aligning to TRDD3. The J segment lost 0 bases and the V segment lost 3 bases, leaving 13 bases of the junction unmatched. CDR3 size: 18 residues. Germline CDR1 is GEAIGNYY and CDR2 is EKD. For the CDR3, the DNA is TGTGCCTGTGACCCGATAGGGGATACGTCCCCATACACCGATAAACTCATCTTT. Translated, it gives CACDPIGDTSPYTDKLIF.

Notes on this clone: The mismatch at residue 4 between this DNA's translation and the TCRdb protein of a much larger clone likely reflects a read error; the protein shown is translated from the DNA. The rearrangement uses TRDV1 and TRDJ1, with TRDD3 matching 10 bases. Germline assignment: CDR1 TSWWSYY and CDR2 QGS. The CDR3 contains 20 residues. V shed 7 bases and J 4 bases; nucleotides not matched to a gene: 24. This chain's CDR3 is CALVAPYPARNWGIVDKLIF. The CDR3 DNA reads TGTGCTCTTGTGGCTCCTTACCCTGCGAGGAACTGGGGGATCGTCGATAAACTCATCTTT.

Details on this clone: This likely came from a read error, as a far larger clone is one base away. Other DNA sequences in this specimen translate into the identical CDR3. The rearrangement links TRDV2 to TRDJ1; TRDD3 matches 7 bases. CDR3 length equals 16 residues. Germline values: CDR1 GEAIGNYY, CDR2 EKD. The V gene end was trimmed by 0 bases and the J gene end by 5 bases; junction bases not matched to a gene: 11. The CDR3 DNA sequence: TGTGCCTGTGACACCGGCTGGGGGGTCACCACTGATAAACTCATCTTT. This translates into CACDTGWGVTTDKLIF.

On this clone itself: TCRdb records a much larger clone's protein for this DNA, with a difference at residue 9 that likely arises from a read error; the protein given is the translation of the DNA. V is TRDV1 and J is TRDJ1; D possibly corresponds to TRDD3 (6 bases). Germline assignment: CDR1 TSWWSYY and CDR2 QGS. V lost 4 bases and J lost 1, with 19 bases in between. This CDR3 is 17 amino acids long. The CDR3 protein is CALGAVWGLNRTDKLIF. The CDR3 DNA follows: TGTGCTCTTGGGGCCGTCTGGGGACTCAACCGCACCGATAAACTCATCTTT.

This clone was counted a few times. TCRdb's protein, taken from a much larger clone, differs from this DNA's translation at residue 22, likely owing to a read error; the protein displayed comes from the DNA. The CDR3 loop reads CALGFITGYWGIRYNTLLYTDNLIF. The CDR3 bases are TGTGCTCTTGGATTCATCACGGGCTACTGGGGGATACGGTACAACACCCTCCTATACACCGATAACCTCATCTTT. This chain connects TRDV1 to TRDJ1; 13 bases are shared with TRDD3. The CDR3 loop spans 25 amino acids. CDR1 and CDR2 from the germline V gene are TSWWSYY and QGS.

This clone ranks as medium-sized. This likely reflects a read error, since a far larger clone is one base away. V and J are TRDV2 and TRDJ1; TRDD3 agrees at 8 bases. Germline V gene data show CDR1 as GEAIGNYY and CDR2 as EKD. The CDR3 sequence is 18 residues long. CDR3 loop: CACGTVLGVPSYTDKLIF. The CDR3 region has the DNA TGTGCCTGTGGCACCGTACTGGGGGTCCCCTCCTACACCGATAAACTCATCTTT.

The sample holds a few counts of this clone. TCRdb lists the protein of a much larger clone for this DNA, which differs at residue 11, so this is likely a read error; the protein given here is translated from the DNA itself. V is TRDV2 and J is TRDJ1, with TRDD3 identical over 9 bases. Germline V gene data show CDR1 as GEAIGNYY and CDR2 as EKD. The CDR3 runs to 20 residues. With 0 bases clipped from V and 6 bases from J, the junction kept 22 bases outside the gene matches. CDR3 DNA sequence: TGTGCCTGTGACACCGTTCCTACGTCCTTATTTGCTGGGGGATCGAATAAACTCATCTTT. It specifies CACDTVPTSLFAGGSNKLIF.

This clone has a count of ten or more. A far larger clone is a single base away, which makes a read error likely. Other DNA sequences in this specimen translate into the identical CDR3. The chain couples TRDV1 to TRDJ1; the match to TRDD3 covers 10 bases. Germline V gene lookup returns CDR1 TSWWSYY and CDR2 QGS. There are 22 residues in the CDR3. Trimming took 2 bases from V and 0 from J; bases not matched to a gene: 21. The chain's CDR3 is CALGEGGYDPGGYEENTDKLIF. The CDR3 nucleotides are TGTGCTCTTGGGGAAGGGGGATATGACCCCGGGGGATACGAAGAGAACACCGATAAACTCATCTTT.

With respect to this clone: Given a far larger clone just one base away, this is likely a sequencing read error. Within the sample, other DNA sequences also encode this same CDR3. V is TRDV2 and J is TRDJ1, with 11 bases identical to TRDD3. Germline V gives CDR1 GEAIGNYY, CDR2 EKD. V lost 3 bases and J lost 5; bases outside the gene matches: 13. The CDR3 runs 17 residues. This CDR3 reads CACDGLLGDKRSDKLIF. As DNA, the CDR3 is TGTGCCTGTGACGGATTACTGGGGGATAAGAGGTCTGATAAACTCATCTTT.

With regard to this clone: The amino acid sequence in TCRdb belongs to a much larger clone and departs from this DNA's translation at residue 10, likely a sequencing read error; the sequence shown is translated from the DNA. The chain joins TRDV1 to TRDJ1, with a tentative D call TRDD3 (5 bases). The CDR3 has 20 residues. Between the trimmed V and J ends, which lost 2 bases and 0 bases, there was a span of 25 bases. From germline, CDR1 is TSWWSYY and CDR2 QGS. CDR3 in amino acids: CALGEFQPTAFWVYTDKLIF. As DNA, the CDR3 is TGTGCTCTTGGGGAATTTCAACCAACTGCGTTCTGGGTCTACACCGATAAACTCATCTTT.

With regard to this clone: It differs at one base from a far larger clone, so likely a read error. Other nucleotide sequences in the sample specify the same CDR3. The V gene is TRDV1, the J gene TRDJ1, with a weak D call TRDD3 (5 bases). This CDR3 region has 20 residues. Germline V gene sequence: CDR1 TSWWSYY, CDR2 QGS. V was shortened by 2 bases and J by 0 bases, with 25 bases between the two germline ends. The chain's CDR3 is CALGEFQPTTFWVYTDKLIF. The CDR3 region has the DNA TGTGCTCTTGGGGAATTTCAACCAACTACGTTCTGGGTTTACACCGATAAACTCATCTTT.

This clone came up many times. One base separates it from a far larger clone, so it is likely a read error. The sample contains more than one DNA sequence encoding this CDR3. This rearrangement joins TRDV1 to TRDJ1; 8 bases are a match to TRDD3. The CDR3 extends over 25 amino acids. Looked up from germline, CDR1 is TSWWSYY and CDR2 is QGS. CDR3 sequence: CALGELHLYPKLGVIRVPNTDKLIF. In nucleotides, the CDR3 is TGTGCTCTTGGGGAACTACATCTATATCCTAAACTGGGGGTTATCAGGGTTCCGAACACCGATAAACTTATCTTT.

This clone was seen once. Without a V gene call, the J gene is given as TRDJ1; TRDD3, as called in the table, went unchecked against the DNA. The CDR3 has 17 residues. Here the CDR3 DNA reads TGTGCCTTCCACTCAGGCTACTGGGGGACTCACACCGATAAACTCATCTTT. It is translated as CAFHSGYWGTHTDKLIF.

This clone showed up just a few times. This DNA's translation differs at residue 11 from TCRdb's protein, which comes from a much larger clone; a read error is likely, and the protein shown is translated from the DNA. The chain is built from TRDV1 and TRDJ1; 8 nucleotides line up with TRDD3. The germline gives CDR1 TSWWSYY, CDR2 QGS. This CDR3 region has 25 residues. J lost 0 bases, V lost 0 bases, and 30 bases had no gene match. CDR3 nucleotides: TGTGCTCTTGGGGAACTACATCTATATCCTGAACTGGGGGTTATCAGGGTTCCGAACACCGATAAACTCATCTTT. Protein: CALGELHLYPELGVIRVPNTDKLIF.

Regarding this clone: This likely came from a read error, as a far larger clone is one base away. Other DNA sequences of this sample code for an identical CDR3. V gene TRDV1 combines with J gene TRDJ2; 8 bases are a match to TRDD3. Germline lookup yields CDR1 TSWWSYY and CDR2 QGS. The CDR3 length is 24 residues. CDR3 loop: CALGEDRNYPSVWGILALTAQLFF. CDR3 bases: TGTGCACTTGGGGAAGATCGGAACTACCCATCGGTTTGGGGGATTTTAGCTTTGACAGCACAACTCTTCTTT.

Comments on this clone: One base separates it from a far larger clone, so it is likely a read error. Other DNA sequences from this sample encode an identical CDR3 as well. V and J are TRDV1 and TRDJ1; 11 positions match TRDD3. In germline, CDR1 is TSWWSYY, CDR2 QGS. CDR3 length: 25 residues. V was clipped by 3 bases and J by 0 bases; unmatched bases: 30. Here the CDR3 reads CALGELHRLSFLLYWGIGDTDKLIF. The CDR3 nucleotides are TGTGCTCTTGGGGAGCTCCACCGCTTATCCTTCCTACTGTACTGGGGGATAGGTGACACCGATAAACTCATCTTT.

This clone was detected a few times. The protein TCRdb lists belongs to a much larger clone and differs from this DNA's translation at residue 16, which points to a read error; the protein shown is made from the DNA. The rearrangement uses TRDV2 and TRDJ1; 9 bases fit TRDD3. Germline V gene lookup returns CDR1 GEAIGNYY and CDR2 EKD. The CDR3 loop spans 18 amino acids. Here the CDR3 reads CACDPIGDTSSYTDKRIF. CDR3 nucleotide sequence: TGTGCCTGTGACCCGATAGGGGATACGTCCTCATACACCGATAAACGCATCTTT.

Note on this clone: A single base is all that separates this from a far larger clone, so a read error is likely. The chain employs TRDV3 and TRDJ1, with TRDD3 identical over 13 bases. V was clipped by 1 base and J by 1 base; unmatched bases: 30. The V gene's germline CDR1 is TVYSNPD and CDR2 GDNSRS (reference sequence). The CDR3 has 24 residues. The CDR3 spells CAFKQVGYRSPVITGGYATDKLIF. CDR3 sequence (DNA): TGTGCCTTTAAGCAGGTGGGGTACAGATCCCCAGTCATTACTGGGGGATACGCCACCGATAAACTCATCTTT.

Comment on this clone: The protein TCRdb lists belongs to a much larger clone and differs from this DNA's translation at residue 13, which points to a read error; the protein shown is made from the DNA. The chain uses TRDV1 and TRDJ1, with a possible D match to TRDD3 (5 bases). The CDR3 extends over 20 amino acids. V lost 2 bases and J lost 0, with 25 bases in between. Germline CDR1 TSWWSYY, CDR2 QGS. The CDR3 here is CALGEFQPTTFWAYTDKLIF. CDR3 nucleotides: TGTGCTCTTGGGGAATTTCAACCAACTACGTTCTGGGCCTACACCGATAAACTCATCTTT.